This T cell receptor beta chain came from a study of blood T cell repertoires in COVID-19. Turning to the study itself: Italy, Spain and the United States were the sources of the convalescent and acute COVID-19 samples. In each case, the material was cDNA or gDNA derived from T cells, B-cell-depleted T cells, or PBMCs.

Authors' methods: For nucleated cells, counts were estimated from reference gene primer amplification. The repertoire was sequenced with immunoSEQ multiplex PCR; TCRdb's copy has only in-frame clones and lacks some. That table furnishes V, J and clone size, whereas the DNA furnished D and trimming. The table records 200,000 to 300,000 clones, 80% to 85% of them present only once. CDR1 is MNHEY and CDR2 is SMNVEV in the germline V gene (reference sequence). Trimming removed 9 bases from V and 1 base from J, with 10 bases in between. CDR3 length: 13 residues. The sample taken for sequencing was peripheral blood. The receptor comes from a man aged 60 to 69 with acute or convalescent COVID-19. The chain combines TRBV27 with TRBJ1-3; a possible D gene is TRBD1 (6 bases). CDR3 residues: CASARGSGNTIYF. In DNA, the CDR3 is TGTGCCAGTGCGAGGGGGTCTGGAAACACCATATATTTT.